This TCR beta chain was sequenced for a study of technical replicates of blood from a few donors. Trimming pared 0 bases from V and 0 bases from J, leaving 8 bases between. Per the germline V gene, CDR1 is LGHNA and CDR2 is YSLEER. The CDR3 runs to 15 residues. Sequencing was performed with immunoSEQ multiplex PCR; in TCRdb, only in-frame clones are kept and a portion is missing. This table holds 70,000 or so clones, about 87% found once. The sample consisted of PBMCs. This TCR was sampled from a human donor in good health. Some clones in this sample may be carry-over from other donors' samples. The gene calls are TRBV4-3 and TRBJ1-2; D remains unclear. DNA of the CDR3: TGCGCCAGCAGCCAAGAATGGGCAGCTAACTATGGCTACACCTTC. It translates to CASSQEWAANYGYTF.